One sample yielded the 4 T cell receptor beta chains listed below, sequenced in a study of cytomegalovirus exposure and HLA in healthy donors. The PCR made use of 60 Vbeta and 13 Jbeta primers. Using immunoSEQ multiplex PCR, the repertoire was profiled, and TCRdb retains in-frame clones only, with some absent. The repertoire includes some 140,000 clones, around four fifths of them detected once, and roughly 1.3% sits in the top ten. Material for sequencing was PBMCs. These receptors were obtained from a woman aged 40 to 50 in good health and CMV-seronegative.

The CDR3 reads CATSPGRGEQYF. For the CDR3, the DNA is TGTGCCACCTCCCCGGGGCGGGGCGAGCAGTACTTC. The chain joins TRBV28 to TRBJ2-7; D may be TRBD2 (6 bases). There are 12 residues in the CDR3. Trimming removed 10 bases at V and 6 bases at J, with 16 bases between. Germline V gene sequence: CDR1 MDHEN, CDR2 SYDVKM.

The chain has TRBV2 and TRBJ1-1; TRBD1 aligns across 7 bases. Germline-derived CDR1 and CDR2 are SNHLY and FYNNEI. V lost 11 bases and J lost 0; bases outside the gene matches: 6. The CDR3 consists of 13 residues. Written as DNA, the CDR3 is TGTGCCGGTACGGGACAGATGAACACTGAAGCTTTCTTT. The encoded protein is CAGTGQMNTEAFF.

V is TRBV14 and J is TRBJ2-3; the match to TRBD2 covers 7 bases. In germline, CDR1 is SGHDN, CDR2 FVKESK. The V gene end was trimmed by 4 bases and the J gene end by 3 bases; junction bases not matched to a gene: 7. The CDR3 loop spans 15 amino acids. CDR3 sequence reads: CASSPSGTTTDTQYF. As DNA, the CDR3 is TGTGCCAGCAGCCCTAGCGGTACAACTACAGATACGCAGTATTTT.

This chain links TRBV5-1 with TRBJ1-6, with 10 bases identical to TRBD1. Germline V gene sequence: CDR1 SGHRS, CDR2 YFSETQ. Trimming removed 0 bases from V and 8 bases from J; junction bases left unmatched: 2. CDR3 length: 15 amino acids. The CDR3 loop reads CASSLVGTGDSPLHF. DNA of the CDR3: TGCGCCAGCAGCTTGGTTGGGACAGGGGATTCACCCCTCCACTTT.